A single sample is the source of the 22 T cell receptor beta chains below, sequenced in a study of blood T cell repertoires in COVID-19. Using immunoSEQ multiplex PCR, the repertoire was profiled, and TCRdb retains in-frame clones only, with some absent. Here the sample spans a few hundred thousand clones, roughly 86% being singletons. Input material: peripheral blood. The receptors originated from a woman in her forties or fifties with COVID-19, enrolled during active disease.

The chain uses TRBV5-4 and TRBJ1-2; D possibly corresponds to TRBD1 (5 bases). The CDR3 runs to 16 residues. V was cut by 7 bases and J by 8 bases, with 27 bases left in between. Germline CDR1 is SGHNT and CDR2 is YYREEE (reference sequence). CDR3 sequence (DNA): TGTGCCAGCCGGTCGAACGCGGCGGGGCAAGCAGAGGGCTACACCTTC. It is translated as CASRSNAAGQAEGYTF.

This clone appeared once. The gene calls are TRBV3-1 (or the pseudogene TRBV3-2) and TRBJ2-3, with 8 bases matching TRBD2. Trimming cost V 4 bases and J 4 bases; bases outside gene matches: 16. The CDR3 totals 18 residues. The germline V gene encodes CDR1 LGHDT and CDR2 YNNKEL (reference sequence). Written as DNA, the CDR3 is TGTGCCAGCAGCCCCCGGGGAGGGGCGGGGGGTAGGTCAGATACGCAGTATTTT. This sequence encodes CASSPRGGAGGRSDTQYF.

This clone showed up just a few times. The V call is TRBV4-1, the J call TRBJ2-7; weak D call: TRBD2 (5 bases). The CDR3 has 12 residues. From germline, CDR1 is MGHRA and CDR2 YSYEKL. Trimming took 5 bases from V and 5 from J, leaving 10 bases between them. Here the CDR3 DNA reads TGCGCCAGCAGCTCCCCTAGCAACGAGCAGTACTTC. Translated: CASSSPSNEQYF.

The chain couples TRBV2 to TRBJ1-6; TRBD1 aligns across 7 bases. CDR3 length equals 14 residues. J gave up 10 bases and V 8 bases, and 11 bases lay outside the gene matches. CDR1 and CDR2 from the germline V gene are SNHLY and FYNNEI. In nucleotides, the CDR3 is TGTGCCAGCCTTTCAGACAGGGTATCCTCACCCCTCCACTTT. Translated, it gives CASLSDRVSSPLHF.

The chain joins TRBV7-2 to TRBJ1-1; TRBD1 matches 11 bases. The CDR3 runs 17 residues. The junction had 12 bases not matched to a gene; V was cut back by 5 bases and J by 4 bases. The germline V gene encodes CDR1 SGHTA and CDR2 FQGNSA. CDR3 loop: CASSPRTGGVWSTEAFF. For the CDR3, the DNA is TGTGCCAGCAGCCCAAGGACAGGGGGCGTCTGGAGCACTGAAGCTTTCTTT.

This sequence joins TRBV19 and TRBJ2-7; 7 positions match TRBD1. The CDR3 runs to 12 residues. Germline values: CDR1 LNHDA, CDR2 SQIVND (reference sequence). V gave up 3 bases and J gave up 7 bases; unmatched junction bases: 3. CDR3 DNA: TGTGCCAGTAGTATCGACAGGGTTGAGCAGTACTTC. Its protein is CASSIDRVEQYF.

This chain joins TRBV28 and TRBJ1-1; 9 positions agree with TRBD1. V was clipped by 5 bases and J by 6 bases; unmatched bases: 10. The CDR3 consists of 15 residues. Germline V CDR1 and CDR2: MDHEN, SYDVKM. The CDR3, as DNA: TGTGCCAGCAGTCCCAGACAGGGGGAAGGCCCTGAAGCTTTCTTT. It codes for CASSPRQGEGPEAFF.

This chain uses TRBV27 with TRBJ2-6; TRBD1 agrees at 7 bases. With 5 bases clipped from V and 2 bases from J, the junction kept 6 bases outside the gene matches. Germline V gene lookup returns CDR1 MNHEY and CDR2 SMNVEV (reference sequence). The CDR3 is 16 residues long. The CDR3 DNA reads TGTGCCAGCAGTGACCCCGACAGGGCTGGGGCCAACGTCCTGACTTTC. Amino acids: CASSDPDRAGANVLTF.

The V and J genes are TRBV4-1 and TRBJ2-7; 8 nucleotides align to TRBD2. J gave up 2 bases and V 2 bases, and 5 bases lay outside the gene matches. This CDR3 has 15 amino acids. CDR1 and CDR2 (germline): MGHRA, YSYEKL. The CDR3 DNA is TGCGCCAGCAGCCAACTAGCGGGTAATACCTACGAGCAGTACTTC. It codes for CASSQLAGNTYEQYF.

The rearrangement uses TRBV11-2 and TRBJ2-3, with 10 bases fitting TRBD2. The length of the CDR3 is 15 residues. With 5 bases clipped from V and 5 bases from J, the junction kept 7 bases outside the gene matches. Germline CDR1 SGHAT, CDR2 FQNNGV. CDR3 in DNA: TGTGCCAGCAGCCTAAGCGGGGGGGCCCTAGATACGCAGTATTTT. Translating gives CASSLSGGALDTQYF.

The chain joins TRBV6-1 to TRBJ1-2, with 7 bases that match TRBD1. This CDR3 is 14 amino acids long. Germline V gene data show CDR1 as MNHNS and CDR2 as SASEGT. With 0 bases clipped from V and 8 bases from J, the junction kept 6 bases outside the gene matches. The CDR3 nucleotides are TGTGCCAGCAGTGAAGCGGAAGACAGGGCGGGCTACACCTTC. Its protein is CASSEAEDRAGYTF.

This clone has only one observation. V usage is TRBV24-1 and J usage is TRBJ2-2, with D possibly TRBD2 on 5 matching bases. The V end was cut by 5 bases, the J end by 1 base, with 10 bases between. Germline V gene data show CDR1 as KGHDR and CDR2 as SFDVKD. The CDR3 is made up of 15 amino acids. CDR3 in DNA: TGTGCCACCAGTGTTTCCGGGATGAACACCGGGGAGCTGTTTTTT. This sequence encodes CATSVSGMNTGELFF.

The rearrangement joins TRBV19 to TRBJ2-7; weak D call: TRBD2 (7 bases). V shed 2 bases and J shed 1 base, with 12 bases lying between them. The CDR3 is made up of 15 amino acids. Germline V gives CDR1 LNHDA, CDR2 SQIVND (reference sequence). As DNA, the CDR3 is TGTGCCAGTAGTATATCGGGGGGCCCATCCTACGAGCAGTACTTC. Residues: CASSISGGPSYEQYF.

The chain couples TRBV6-1 to TRBJ2-7; D might be TRBD2 (6 bases). Looked up from germline, CDR1 is MNHNS and CDR2 is SASEGT. CDR3 size: 14 residues. Between the trimmed V and J ends, which lost 2 bases and 3 bases, there was a span of 11 bases. The CDR3 coding sequence is TGTGCCAGCAGTGAAAGTGCGGGGCGCTACGAGCAGTACGTC. Translated, it gives CASSESAGRYEQYV.

The chain links TRBV28 to TRBJ2-2; 8 nucleotides match TRBD1. The germline V gene encodes CDR1 MDHEN and CDR2 SYDVKM. Trimming took 2 bases from V and 3 from J; bases not matched to a gene: 11. The length of the CDR3 is 18 residues. In nucleotides, the CDR3 is TGTGCCAGCAGTTTACTCGGCCAGGGGGCGCGTGACACCGGGGAGCTGTTTTTT. Translating it yields CASSLLGQGARDTGELFF.

The chain joins TRBV9 to TRBJ2-7; 12 bases are a match to TRBD2. Germline CDR1 SGDLS, CDR2 YYNGEE. V dropped 0 bases and J dropped 2; count of bases not matched to a gene: 18. The CDR3 totals 21 residues. CDR3 coding DNA: TGTGCCAGCAGCGTAGCCCCAACCCCGGGACTAGCGGGCCGGCGGGCCTACGAGCAGTACTTC. Residues: CASSVAPTPGLAGRRAYEQYF.

This chain connects TRBV19 to TRBJ2-7, with 7 bases aligning to TRBD2. The V segment lost 3 bases and the J segment 2 bases; nucleotides outside the gene matches: 1. CDR3 size: 13 residues. Germline V lookup: CDR1 LNHDA, CDR2 SQIVND (reference sequence). CDR3 sequence: CASSIREAYEQYV. CDR3 bases: TGTGCCAGTAGTATTCGGGAGGCCTACGAGCAGTACGTC.

The rearrangement links TRBV3-1 (or the pseudogene TRBV3-2) to TRBJ2-3, with 11 positions matching TRBD2. After removal of 3 bases from V and 1 base from J, the junction contained 9 bases not matched to a gene. Germline CDR1 LGHDT, CDR2 YNNKEL (reference sequence). The CDR3 consists of 18 residues. CDR3: CASSQDPLTSGGTDTQYF. CDR3 nucleotides: TGTGCCAGCAGCCAGGACCCTCTGACTAGCGGGGGCACAGATACGCAGTATTTT.

This sequence joins TRBV3-1 (or the pseudogene TRBV3-2) and TRBJ2-6; 8 bases align to TRBD1. The CDR3 is 17 amino acids. V dropped 4 bases and J dropped 0; count of bases not matched to a gene: 5. Germline V gene sequence: CDR1 LGHDT, CDR2 YNNKEL (reference sequence). The CDR3 region has the DNA TGTGCCAGCAGCCCCGGACAGGGCCTCTCTGGGGCCAACGTCCTGACTTTC. Encoded protein: CASSPGQGLSGANVLTF.

The V call is TRBV11-2, the J call TRBJ2-2; D is unresolved. CDR1 and CDR2 from the germline V gene are SGHAT and FQNNGV. V was cut by 4 bases and J by 6 bases, with 15 bases left in between. The CDR3 covers 15 residues. CDR3 DNA sequence: TGTGCCAGCAGCTCAACTAAAGGCCAGCCCGGGGAGCTGTTTTTT. Protein product: CASSSTKGQPGELFF.

This chain uses TRBV30 with TRBJ1-1; 8 bases agree with TRBD1. The CDR3 spans 13 residues. Germline values: CDR1 GTSNPN, CDR2 SVGIG (reference sequence). V dropped 2 bases and J dropped 7; count of bases not matched to a gene: 6. The CDR3 DNA follows: TGTGCCTGGAGTACCACAGGGGGTGATGAAGCTTTCTTT. Translated: CAWSTTGGDEAFF.

The chain is built from TRBV2 and TRBJ2-5; 7 bases map to TRBD2. The CDR3 totals 15 residues. With V trimmed by 7 bases and J by 4 bases, 12 bases remained unmatched. The germline gives CDR1 SNHLY, CDR2 FYNNEI. Here the CDR3 DNA reads TGTGCCAGCAAGAGGGATTCTAGCGGACCAGAGACCCAGTACTTC. It codes for CASKRDSSGPETQYF.